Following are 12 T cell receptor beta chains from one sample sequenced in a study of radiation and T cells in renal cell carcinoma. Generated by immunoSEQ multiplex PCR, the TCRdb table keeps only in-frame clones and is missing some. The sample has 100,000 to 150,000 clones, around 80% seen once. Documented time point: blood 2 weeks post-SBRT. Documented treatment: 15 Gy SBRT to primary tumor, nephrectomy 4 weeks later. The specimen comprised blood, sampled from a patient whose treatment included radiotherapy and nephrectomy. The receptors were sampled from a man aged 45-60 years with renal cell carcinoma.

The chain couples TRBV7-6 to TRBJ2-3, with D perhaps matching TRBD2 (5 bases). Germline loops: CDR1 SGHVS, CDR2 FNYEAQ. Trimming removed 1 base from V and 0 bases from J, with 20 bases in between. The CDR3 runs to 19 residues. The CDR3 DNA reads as TGTGCCAGCAGCTTAGGGGCGGGCCACGGCCCGGGGAGCACAGATACGCAGTATTTT. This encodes CASSLGAGHGPGSTDTQYF.

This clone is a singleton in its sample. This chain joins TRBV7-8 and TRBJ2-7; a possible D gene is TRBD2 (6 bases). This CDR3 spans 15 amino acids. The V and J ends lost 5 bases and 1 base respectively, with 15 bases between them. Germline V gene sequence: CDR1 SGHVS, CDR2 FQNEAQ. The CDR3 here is CASSDLMGGSYEQYF. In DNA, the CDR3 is TGTGCCAGCAGCGACCTAATGGGGGGTTCCTACGAGCAGTACTTC.

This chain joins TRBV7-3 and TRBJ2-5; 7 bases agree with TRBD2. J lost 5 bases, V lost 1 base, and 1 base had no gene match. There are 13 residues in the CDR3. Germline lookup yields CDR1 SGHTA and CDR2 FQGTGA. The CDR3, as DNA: TGTGCCAGCAGCTTAATGCGGGGGGAGACCCAGTACTTC. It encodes CASSLMRGETQYF.

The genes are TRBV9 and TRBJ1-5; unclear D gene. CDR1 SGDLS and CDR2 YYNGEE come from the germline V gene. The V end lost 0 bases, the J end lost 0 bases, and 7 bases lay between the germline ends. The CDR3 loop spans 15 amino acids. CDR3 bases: TGTGCCAGCAGCGTAGGCCCAGATAGCAATCAGCCCCAGCATTTT. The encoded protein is CASSVGPDSNQPQHF.

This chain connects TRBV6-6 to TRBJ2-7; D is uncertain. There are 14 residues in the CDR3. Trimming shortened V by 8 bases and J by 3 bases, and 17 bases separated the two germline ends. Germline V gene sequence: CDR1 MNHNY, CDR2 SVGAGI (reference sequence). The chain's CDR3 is CASGWPATDYEQYF. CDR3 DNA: TGTGCCAGCGGCTGGCCTGCGACTGACTACGAGCAGTACTTC.

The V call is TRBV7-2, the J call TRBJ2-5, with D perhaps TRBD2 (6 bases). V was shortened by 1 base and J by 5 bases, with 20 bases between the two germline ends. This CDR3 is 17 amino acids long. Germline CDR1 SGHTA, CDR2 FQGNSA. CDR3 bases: TGTGCCAGCAGCTTAGTAGCCTCTAGCGAGGGTTTGGAGACCCAGTACTTC. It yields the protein CASSLVASSEGLETQYF.

The CDR3 region is CASSLRATNEKLFF. CDR3 DNA sequence: TGTGCCAGCAGCTTACGGGCAACTAATGAAAAACTGTTTTTT. The V and J genes are TRBV7-9 and TRBJ1-4; no clear D. V lost 2 bases to trimming and J lost 0 bases, with 4 bases between them. There are 14 residues in the CDR3. Germline CDR1 and CDR2: SEHNR and FQNEAQ (reference sequence).

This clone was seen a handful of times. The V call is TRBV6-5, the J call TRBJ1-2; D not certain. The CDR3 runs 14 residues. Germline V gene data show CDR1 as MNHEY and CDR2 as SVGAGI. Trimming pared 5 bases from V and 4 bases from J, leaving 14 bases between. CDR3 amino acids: CASSNGGLPYGYTF. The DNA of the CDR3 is TGTGCCAGCAGTAACGGCGGCCTTCCCTATGGCTACACCTTC.

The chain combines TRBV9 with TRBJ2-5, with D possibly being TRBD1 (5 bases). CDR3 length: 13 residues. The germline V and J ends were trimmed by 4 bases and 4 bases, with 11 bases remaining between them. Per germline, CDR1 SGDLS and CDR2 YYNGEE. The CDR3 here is CASSRQNLETQYF. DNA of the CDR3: TGTGCCAGCAGCCGACAGAACCTAGAGACCCAGTACTTC.

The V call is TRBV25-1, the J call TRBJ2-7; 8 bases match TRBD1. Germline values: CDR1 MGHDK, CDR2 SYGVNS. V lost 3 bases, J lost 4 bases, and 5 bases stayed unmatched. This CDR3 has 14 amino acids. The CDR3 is CASSDGTGGYEQYF. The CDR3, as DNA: TGTGCCAGCAGTGACGGGACAGGCGGTTACGAGCAGTACTTC.

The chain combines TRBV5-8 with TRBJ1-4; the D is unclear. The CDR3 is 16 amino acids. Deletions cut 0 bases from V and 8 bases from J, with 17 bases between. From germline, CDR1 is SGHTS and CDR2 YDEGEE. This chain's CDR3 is CASSLAVRGAGEKLFF. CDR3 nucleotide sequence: TGTGCCAGCAGCTTGGCCGTCCGCGGCGCTGGCGAAAAACTGTTTTTT. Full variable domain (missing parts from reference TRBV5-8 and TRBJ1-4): EAGVTQSPTHLIKTRGQQATLRCSPISGHTSVYWYQQALGLGLQFLLWYDEGEERNRGNFPPRFSGRQFPNYSSELNVNALELEDSALYLCASSLAVRGAGEKLFFGSGTQLSVL.

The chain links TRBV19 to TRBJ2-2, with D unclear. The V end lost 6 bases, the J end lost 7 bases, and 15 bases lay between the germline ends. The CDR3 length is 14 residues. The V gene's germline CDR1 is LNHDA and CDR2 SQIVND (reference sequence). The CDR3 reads CASSPAFEGGELFF. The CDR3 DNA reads TGTGCCAGTAGCCCCGCTTTCGAAGGCGGGGAGCTGTTTTTT. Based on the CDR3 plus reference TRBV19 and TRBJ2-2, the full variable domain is DGGITQSPKYLFRKEGQNVTLSCEQNLNHDAMYWYRQDPGQGLRLIYYSQIVNDFQKGDIAEGYSVSREKKESFPLTVTSAQKNPTAFYLCASSPAFEGGELFFGEGSRLTVL.